By share of the sample, the clone carrying this T cell receptor (beta chain) is medium-sized (0.01 to 0.1%). This entry comes from a study of PD-1 blockade in classical Hodgkin lymphoma. V was pared by 3 bases and J by 1 base, with 9 bases between. The CDR3 runs to 14 residues. From germline, CDR1 is SGHAT and CDR2 FQNNGV. Repertoires were generated with immunoSEQ multiplex PCR, while TCRdb's copy carries only in-frame clones and drops some. This table holds about 26,000 clones, about nine tenths found once. Relapse after autologous stem cell transplantation occurred in every patient, and brentuximab vedotin exposure varied.

The chain employs TRBV11-2 and TRBJ1-1; no firm D call. This TCR was recovered from a human donor with classical Hodgkin lymphoma. The sequencing used peripheral blood mononuclear cells (PBMCs), collected at baseline. The DNA for the CDR3 is TGTGCCAGCAGCTTCCAAAACAAGAACACTGAAGCTTTCTTT. It yields the protein CASSFQNKNTEAFF. The full variable domain, in which reference TRBV11-2 and TRBJ1-1 provide the parts outside the CDR3, is EAGVAQSPRYKIIEKRQSVAFWCNPISGHATLYWYQQILGQGPKLLIQFQNNGVVDDSQLPKDRFSAERLKGVDSTLKIQPAKLEDSAVYLCASSFQNKNTEAFFGQGTRLTVV.